A selection of T cell receptor beta chains follows, all from one sample in a study of blood T cell repertoires in COVID-19. Data came from immunoSEQ multiplex PCR; TCRdb stores just in-frame clones and leaves some out. The sample carries about 74,000 clones, about 86% recorded once. Sequenced material: peripheral blood. The receptors come from a woman older than 75 with active or convalescent COVID-19. Both conserved end residues are part of each CDR3. The order of the fields is J gene, D gene, clone size, V gene, CDR3 DNA, CDR3 protein. The D gene is left open where the match is weak. Rows give clone size only sometimes, using once, few, many, or a class for an expanded clone.

>TRBJ2-3|TRBD2|.|TRBV29-1
TGCAGCGTTCTAGGGACTAGCGGGAGTAGAGATACGCAGTATTTT
CSVLGTSGSRDTQYF
>TRBJ1-2|TRBD1|.|TRBV5-5
TGTGCCAGCAGCTTGGGACAGGGGAGCTATGGCTACACCTTC
CASSLGQGSYGYTF
>TRBJ1-2|.|.|TRBV18
TGTGCCAGCTCACCAACAGTTAACTATGGCTACACCTTC
CASSPTVNYGYTF
>TRBJ2-3|.|.|TRBV11-3
TGTGCCATCACCGCCTTCGGGGGGCTCACAGATACGCAGTATTTT
CAITAFGGLTDTQYF
>TRBJ1-6|TRBD1|once|TRBV6-5
TGTGCCAGCAGTTACTCGATAGGGGGCGGTAATTCACCCCTCCACTTT
CASSYSIGGGNSPLHF
>TRBJ1-1|TRBD1|.|TRBV19
TGTGCCAGTAGTATAAGGGACAGGAGGAACACTGAAGCTTTCTTT
CASSIRDRRNTEAFF
>TRBJ2-1|TRBD1|.|TRBV29-1
TGCAGCGGGAACCCGGGACAGGGTTACAATGAGCAGTTCTTC
CSGNPGQGYNEQFF
>TRBJ1-5|TRBD1|.|TRBV10-1
TGCGCCAGCAGGGAGACAGGGGGCAATCAGCCCCAGCATTTT
CASRETGGNQPQHF
>TRBJ2-3|TRBD2|.|TRBV24-1
TGTGCCACCAGTGATACGCGGGAGTTCACAGATACGCAGTATTTT
CATSDTREFTDTQYF
>TRBJ2-2|.|.|TRBV6-5
TGTGCCAGCAGTTACTCACCGGGACACAACACCGGGGAGCTGTTTTTT
CASSYSPGHNTGELFF
>TRBJ2-1|TRBD1|.|TRBV6-6
TGTGCCAGCAGCGGGACAGGGGGATGGAATGAGCAGTTCTTC
CASSGTGGWNEQFF
>TRBJ2-5|TRBD2|.|TRBV7-2
TGTGCCAGCAGCCTTACTAGCGGGGGGGGTGAGACCCAGTACTTC
CASSLTSGGGETQYF
>TRBJ2-5|.|.|TRBV7-2
TGTGCCAGCAGCTTGGCGCAGGGCCAAGAGACCCAGTACTTC
CASSLAQGQETQYF
>TRBJ1-1|TRBD1|.|TRBV6-5
TGTGCCAGCAGCCTTACAGGGGGCGCGAACACTGAAGCTTTCTTT
CASSLTGGANTEAFF
>TRBJ1-6|.|.|TRBV5-4
TGTGCCAGCAGCCCGGGTTTCAATTCACCCCTCCACTTT
CASSPGFNSPLHF
>TRBJ2-3|.|.|TRBV21-1
TGTGCCAGCAGCAAAGACTCTAGCTCGCTTTGCACAGATACGCAGTATTTT
CASSKDSSSLCTDTQYF
>TRBJ1-2|.|.|TRBV3-1/TRBV3-2
TGTGCCAGCAGCCAAGATCGATTAGACTACACCTTC
CASSQDRLDYTF
>TRBJ1-5|.|.|TRBV5-1
TGCGCCAGCAGCTTGGAAGGGGCTCAGCCCCAGCATTTT
CASSLEGAQPQHF
>TRBJ2-2|TRBD2|.|TRBV6-4
TGTGCCAGCAGTAAACTAGCGGGGTTATCGAACACCGGGGAGCTGTTTTTT
CASSKLAGLSNTGELFF
>TRBJ2-2|.|.|TRBV18
TGTGCCAGCTCACCACGGGCCAGCAACACCGGGGAGCTGTTTTTT
CASSPRASNTGELFF
>TRBJ1-1|.|.|TRBV5-6
TGTGCCAGCAGCTTAGACGTGAGGGACACTGAAGCTTTCTTT
CASSLDVRDTEAFF
>TRBJ1-4|.|.|TRBV12-3/TRBV12-4
TGTGCCAGCAGAGTCGGGACTCATGAAAAACTGTTTTTT
CASRVGTHEKLFF
>TRBJ1-1|TRBD1|.|TRBV6-4
TGTGCCAGCAGTTGGCCCGCACAGGGGGGATGCACTGAAGCTTTCTTT
CASSWPAQGGCTEAFF
>TRBJ2-1|TRBD2|.|TRBV7-2
TGTGCCAGCAGCCAGGAGCGGGGGGGCCAGAATGAGCAGTTCTTC
CASSQERGGQNEQFF
>TRBJ2-7|TRBD2|.|TRBV4-1
TGCGCCAGCAGCCCCCAGAGGACTAGCGCCACTCTCCCTCTGCAGTACTTC
CASSPQRTSATLPLQYF
>TRBJ2-3|TRBD1|once|TRBV4-3
TGCGCCAGCAGCCAAGATAGGACAGGAGCAGATACGCAGTATTTT
CASSQDRTGADTQYF